The 27 T cell receptor beta chains below all came from one sample that was sequenced in a study of blood T cell repertoires in COVID-19. Measured with immunoSEQ multiplex PCR; TCRdb has only the in-frame clones, and not every one. Seen here are roughly 250,000 clones, 70% to 90% observed once, and the top ten hold more than 0.95%. Sequencing was performed on PBMCs or T cells enriched from blood (not recorded which). These TCRs come from a woman aged 40 to 55 with acute COVID-19.

The chain is built from TRBV7-3 and TRBJ1-5; D call uncertain. This CDR3 is 12 amino acids long. V was clipped by 4 bases and J by 9 bases, with 10 bases between them. Per the germline V gene, CDR1 is SGHTA and CDR2 is FQGTGA. CDR3 protein: CASSSLSRPQHF. DNA for the CDR3: TGTGCCAGCAGCTCCCTGAGTCGGCCCCAGCATTTT.

The rearrangement links TRBV10-3 to TRBJ2-2; 10 bases align to TRBD1. With 5 bases clipped from V and 3 bases from J, the junction kept 6 bases outside the gene matches. Germline V CDR1 and CDR2: ENHRY, SYGVKD. The CDR3 has 16 residues. The CDR3 sequence: CAISSGTGVYTGELFF. The CDR3 nucleotides read TGTGCCATCAGTTCCGGGACAGGGGTCTACACCGGGGAGCTGTTTTTT.

The chain uses TRBV24-1 and TRBJ2-5, with 7 positions matching TRBD2. V lost 3 bases, J lost 4 bases, and 4 bases stayed unmatched. The germline gives CDR1 KGHDR, CDR2 SFDVKD. This CDR3 spans 14 amino acids. CDR3 bases: TGTGCCACCAGTGATCCCTCGGGGGGAGAGACCCAGTACTTC. Its translation is CATSDPSGGETQYF.

The chain is built from TRBV5-1 and TRBJ2-1; D is unclear. CDR3 length: 16 amino acids. The germline CDR1 and CDR2 sequences are SGHRS and YFSETQ. V was clipped by 7 bases and J by 0 bases, with 17 bases between them. CDR3 sequence reads: CASGVDGPGSYNEQFF. The CDR3 coding sequence is TGCGCCAGCGGTGTTGATGGGCCCGGCTCCTACAATGAGCAGTTCTTC.

V gene TRBV27 combines with J gene TRBJ2-3; a weak D match, TRBD1 (5 bases). Trimming removed 3 bases at V and 3 bases at J, with 22 bases between. Germline values: CDR1 MNHEY, CDR2 SMNVEV (reference sequence). This CDR3 is built from 18 residues. The CDR3 DNA sequence: TGTGCCAGCAGTTTCAAGGCAGGGTGGCCTCCCGTGACAGATACGCAGTATTTT. This translates into CASSFKAGWPPVTDTQYF.

For the CDR3, the DNA is TGCGCCAGCAGCCGGACAGGGTCTCAGCCCCAGCATTTT. This translates into CASSRTGSQPQHF. This chain joins TRBV5-1 and TRBJ1-5; 8 bases match TRBD1. V gave up 4 bases and J gave up 6 bases; unmatched junction bases: 3. The germline V gene has CDR1 SGHRS and CDR2 YFSETQ. This CDR3 is built from 13 residues.

The CDR3 reads CAWSEIGADEQFF. The CDR3 region has the DNA TGTGCCTGGAGTGAAATTGGTGCGGATGAGCAGTTCTTC. The chain joins TRBV30 to TRBJ2-1; D is unclear. Trimming took 1 base from V and 8 from J, leaving 12 bases between them. Germline lookup yields CDR1 GTSNPN and CDR2 SVGIG (reference sequence). The CDR3 sequence is 13 residues long.

This chain links TRBV19 with TRBJ2-1; D unclear. There are 14 residues in the CDR3. The germline V gene encodes CDR1 LNHDA and CDR2 SQIVND (reference sequence). The V gene lost 3 bases and the J gene lost 1 base, with 7 bases spanning the gap. The CDR3 DNA follows: TGTGCCAGTAGTATGACTTCATCCTACAATGAGCAGTTCTTC. Protein sequence: CASSMTSSYNEQFF.

V and J are TRBV11-2 and TRBJ1-1; 8 nucleotides match TRBD1. The CDR3 contains 14 residues. V trimming: 5 bases; J trimming: 6 bases; junction bases outside the gene matches: 8. Germline V gives CDR1 SGHAT, CDR2 FQNNGV. CDR3 in amino acids: CASSPGQGYPEAFF. CDR3 in DNA: TGTGCCAGCAGCCCCGGACAGGGCTACCCTGAAGCTTTCTTT.

The CDR3 protein is CASSPTPSSNQPQHF. In DNA, the CDR3 is TGTGCCAGCAGCCCAACCCCGAGTTCCAATCAGCCCCAGCATTTT. The rearrangement joins TRBV7-2 to TRBJ1-5; no clear D gene. V dropped 5 bases and J dropped 3 bases, with 14 bases sitting between them. Germline V CDR1 and CDR2: SGHTA, FQGNSA. The CDR3 consists of 15 residues.

This sequence joins TRBV5-4 and TRBJ2-5, with a tentative D call TRBD2 (6 bases). Between the trimmed V and J ends, which lost 3 bases and 1 base, there was a span of 7 bases. This CDR3 is 13 amino acids long. CDR1 is SGHNT and CDR2 is YYREEE in the germline V gene (reference sequence). CDR3 in DNA: TGTGCCAGCAGCTGGGACTTCCAAGAGACCCAGTACTTC. Residues: CASSWDFQETQYF.

This clone has more than one count but fewer than ten. The chain has TRBV24-1 and TRBJ1-2; TRBD1 might be the D (5 bases). V shed 2 bases and J shed 4 bases, with 10 bases lying between them. The germline V gene has CDR1 KGHDR and CDR2 SFDVKD. The CDR3 spans 14 residues. The CDR3 is CATSDSQGSYGYTF. CDR3 nucleotide sequence: TGTGCCACCAGTGATTCGCAGGGTAGCTATGGCTACACCTTC.

The chain has TRBV19 and TRBJ2-2, with TRBD1 as a possible D gene (7 bases). V lost 7 bases, J lost 2 bases, and 14 bases lay in between. The CDR3 has 15 residues. Germline values: CDR1 LNHDA, CDR2 SQIVND (reference sequence). CDR3 in amino acids: CASTVQGTNTGELFF. In nucleotides, the CDR3 is TGTGCCAGTACCGTACAGGGGACTAACACCGGGGAGCTGTTTTTT.

This chain uses TRBV18 with TRBJ1-2; D unresolved. Trimming stripped 1 base from V and 7 bases from J, with 13 bases between. This CDR3 is 14 amino acids long. Germline V gene lookup returns CDR1 KGHSH and CDR2 LQKENI. CDR3 coding DNA: TGTGCCAGCTCACCACTCGTGGCAGATCCTGGCTACACCTTC. Translation gives CASSPLVADPGYTF.

The J gene is TRBJ2-5, the V gene TRBV28; possible D gene TRBD1, 6 bases. There are 14 residues in the CDR3. In germline, CDR1 is MDHEN, CDR2 SYDVKM. Trimming stripped 3 bases from V and 7 bases from J, with 15 bases between. This CDR3 is CASSLDSIVGTQYF. In DNA, the CDR3 is TGTGCCAGCAGTTTGGACAGTATTGTTGGGACCCAGTACTTC.

The rearrangement uses TRBV20-1 and TRBJ2-1; D not resolved. Deletions cut 3 bases from V and 7 bases from J, with 19 bases between. The CDR3 spans 15 residues. Germline CDR1 is DFQATT and CDR2 is SNEGSKA (reference sequence). CDR3 sequence (DNA): TGCAGTGCTAGTCCCCGGAAGTCCCCCGGGAATGAGCAGTTCTTC. Its translation: CSASPRKSPGNEQFF.

The chain employs TRBV11-3 and TRBJ2-3; 7 bases are shared with TRBD2. Trimming took 5 bases from V and 2 from J; bases not matched to a gene: 10. Germline V gene sequence: CDR1 SGHNT, CDR2 YENEEA. This CDR3 has 16 residues. CDR3 loop: CASSVPTSATTDTQYF. DNA for the CDR3: TGTGCCAGCAGCGTGCCTACTAGCGCGACCACAGATACGCAGTATTTT.

This chain links TRBV11-3 with TRBJ2-1; TRBD2 is a possible D gene (5 bases). Germline CDR1 and CDR2: SGHNT and YENEEA. Trimming shortened V by 5 bases and J by 3 bases, and 8 bases separated the two germline ends. This CDR3 is 13 amino acids long. CDR3 sequence reads: CASSIRGYNEQFF. CDR3 DNA: TGTGCCAGCAGCATCCGGGGCTACAATGAGCAGTTCTTC.

This clone occurred once. This chain joins TRBV28 and TRBJ2-7; no definite D call. This CDR3 is built from 14 residues. Between the trimmed V and J ends, which lost 7 bases and 0 bases, there was a span of 13 bases. Germline values: CDR1 MDHEN, CDR2 SYDVKM. CDR3 amino acids: CASISGPNSYEQYF. The CDR3 DNA is TGTGCCAGCATCTCTGGGCCCAACTCCTACGAGCAGTACTTC.

The chain combines TRBV28 with TRBJ2-1; 7 bases align to TRBD2. Looked up from germline, CDR1 is MDHEN and CDR2 is SYDVKM. The V and J ends lost 5 bases and 10 bases, in that order; junction bases with no gene match: 11. The CDR3 is 14 amino acids. DNA for the CDR3: TGTGCCAGCAGTGTTGATGCGGCTAGCGGAGAGCAGTTCTTC. Protein sequence: CASSVDAASGEQFF.

V usage is TRBV28 and J usage is TRBJ1-1; a possible D gene is TRBD1 (6 bases). Trimming left V 8 bases short and J 5 bases short, with 15 bases between. The CDR3 totals 13 residues. Germline V gene sequence: CDR1 MDHEN, CDR2 SYDVKM. The CDR3, as DNA: TGTGCCAGCGAGCTGGGGGCGCGGACTGAAGCTTTCTTT. This codes for CASELGARTEAFF.

V usage is TRBV7-9 and J usage is TRBJ2-1; D possibly corresponds to TRBD2 (5 bases). V dropped 2 bases and J dropped 6 bases, with 11 bases sitting between them. The germline V gene encodes CDR1 SEHNR and CDR2 FQNEAQ (reference sequence). This CDR3 comprises 14 residues. CDR3 protein: CASSLILVFNEQFF. CDR3 in DNA: TGTGCCAGCAGCTTAATACTAGTTTTCAATGAGCAGTTCTTC.

This chain connects TRBV18 to TRBJ2-5, with 9 bases matching TRBD2. Germline V gene sequence: CDR1 KGHSH, CDR2 LQKENI. Trimming cost V 3 bases and J 5 bases; bases outside gene matches: 7. CDR3 length: 15 residues. The DNA for the CDR3 is TGTGCCAGCTCACCGGGGCGGGAGGGCGACGAGACCCAGTACTTC. Encoded protein: CASSPGREGDETQYF.

V usage is TRBV30 and J usage is TRBJ2-1; 10 bases are shared with TRBD2. The ends lost 0 bases at V and 11 bases at J; junction bases unmatched: 7. The CDR3 has 14 amino acids. Germline CDR1 reads GTSNPN; CDR2 reads SVGIG (reference sequence). The CDR3 reads CAWSVLAGPSKQFF. The CDR3 coding sequence is TGTGCCTGGAGTGTACTAGCGGGGCCTTCTAAGCAGTTCTTC.

Here the CDR3 reads CASSLRVGVDEKLFF. CDR3 DNA: TGTGCCAGCAGCTTACGTGTTGGAGTTGATGAAAAACTGTTTTTT. The V gene is TRBV7-2, the J gene TRBJ1-4; D call uncertain. The germline gives CDR1 SGHTA, CDR2 FQGNSA. The V and J ends lost 2 bases and 6 bases respectively, with 13 bases between them. The CDR3 spans 15 residues.

This rearrangement joins TRBV13 to TRBJ2-3, with 10 bases matching TRBD2. V was pared by 5 bases and J by 4 bases, with 9 bases of the junction left unmatched. The CDR3 extends over 16 amino acids. The germline V gene encodes CDR1 PRHDT and CDR2 FYEKMQ (reference sequence). CDR3 nucleotides: TGTGCCAGCAGCCGGATACTAGCGGGACGGGCAGATACGCAGTATTTT. Protein product: CASSRILAGRADTQYF.

This sequence joins TRBV24-1 and TRBJ2-1; TRBD2 matches 14 bases. The CDR3 is 16 residues long. CDR1 and CDR2 (germline): KGHDR, SFDVKD. V was pared by 4 bases and J by 9 bases, with 7 bases of the junction left unmatched. The DNA of the CDR3 is TGTGCCACCAGTGAGCAGGGACTAGCGGGAGTAGGTGAGCAGTTCTTC. This translates into CATSEQGLAGVGEQFF.